A single sample is the source of the 28 T cell receptor beta chains below, sequenced in a study of cytotoxic CD8 clonotypes in ibrutinib-treated CLL. TCRdb's copy holds only in-frame clones and misses some; the assay was immunoSEQ multiplex PCR. Counted here are about 15,000 clones, around 61% occurring once; the ten biggest clones make up about 12%. Here the sequenced sample was PBMCs, taken before ibrutinib treatment. Receptors originate from a human donor with chronic lymphocytic leukemia.

Comment on this clone: The sample holds other DNA sequences that translate to the same CDR3. CDR3 sequence (DNA): TGTGCCAGCCGAGAAGGGGGCAGGGGGCGTGGGGAGACCCAGTACTTC. This encodes CASREGGRGRGETQYF. The rearrangement uses TRBV2 and TRBJ2-5; 8 positions agree with TRBD1. The CDR3 spans 16 residues. The trim removed 8 bases at V and 5 bases at J, leaving 16 bases unmatched. The germline V gene has CDR1 SNHLY and CDR2 FYNNEI.

The CDR3 DNA sequence: TGTGCCAGCAGCCACGCAGGGCCTGGGCAGCCCCAGCATTTT. Its protein is CASSHAGPGQPQHF. The genes are TRBV5-6 and TRBJ1-5, with a weak D call TRBD1 (5 bases). The CDR3 has 14 amino acids. Germline CDR1 is SGHDT and CDR2 is YYEEEE. V lost 4 bases to trimming and J lost 7 bases, with 15 bases between them.

Judged by abundance, this clone is medium-sized. This chain joins TRBV6-5 and TRBJ2-2; D gene unclear. This CDR3 is 16 amino acids long. Germline loops: CDR1 MNHEY, CDR2 SVGAGI. V was cut by 2 bases and J by 3 bases, with 13 bases left in between. As DNA, the CDR3 is TGTGCCAGCAGTTACGATCCCTTCGACTACACCGGGGAGCTGTTTTTT. Residues: CASSYDPFDYTGELFF.

The rearrangement joins TRBV28 to TRBJ2-3, with TRBD2 identical over 12 bases. CDR1 MDHEN and CDR2 SYDVKM come from the germline V gene. CDR3 length equals 19 residues. V dropped 3 bases and J dropped 2; count of bases not matched to a gene: 12. The CDR3 DNA reads TGTGCCAGCAGTTTGGCGACTAGCGGGAGTAGGAGGGCCACAGATACGCAGTATTTT. Protein sequence: CASSLATSGSRRATDTQYF.

The rearrangement joins TRBV4-1 to TRBJ2-2; no clear D gene. The germline V gene encodes CDR1 MGHRA and CDR2 YSYEKL. V lost 0 bases to trimming and J lost 6 bases, with 14 bases between them. There are 16 residues in the CDR3. This chain's CDR3 is CASSQEMVSLAGELFF. Written as DNA, the CDR3 is TGCGCCAGCAGCCAAGAGATGGTCAGCTTAGCCGGGGAGCTGTTTTTT.

The chain links TRBV7-9 to TRBJ1-1; possible D gene TRBD1, 6 bases. The CDR3 is 13 amino acids. Between the trimmed V and J ends, which lost 3 bases and 1 base, there was a span of 6 bases. Germline V gives CDR1 SEHNR, CDR2 FQNEAQ (reference sequence). CDR3 bases: TGTGCCAGCAGCTTGACAGGGAACACTGAAGCTTTCTTT. It specifies CASSLTGNTEAFF.

The J gene is TRBJ1-5, the V gene TRBV16; D is uncertain. Germline values: CDR1 KGHSY, CDR2 FQNENV. The CDR3 contains 13 residues. The germline V and J ends were trimmed by 4 bases and 3 bases, with 7 bases remaining between them. CDR3 sequence reads: CASSRFANQPQHF. The CDR3 nucleotides read TGTGCCAGCAGCCGGTTCGCCAATCAGCCCCAGCATTTT.

The V call is TRBV27, the J call TRBJ2-3, with TRBD2 as a possible D gene (6 bases). The CDR3 spans 15 residues. CDR1 and CDR2 (germline): MNHEY, SMNVEV (reference sequence). With 7 bases removed from V and 0 bases from J, the gap between germline ends came to 14 bases. The CDR3 DNA reads TGTGCCAGCAACGTCTATAGCGGCAGCACAGATACGCAGTATTTT. Protein product: CASNVYSGSTDTQYF.

The chain uses TRBV7-9 and TRBJ1-5, with 7 positions matching TRBD1. V was clipped by 5 bases and J by 7 bases; unmatched bases: 5. CDR1 and CDR2 (germline): SEHNR, FQNEAQ (reference sequence). This CDR3 contains 13 residues. The CDR3 reads CASSRQGRQPQHF. CDR3 coding DNA: TGTGCCAGCAGCCGACAGGGCCGACAGCCCCAGCATTTT.

This clone has more than one count but fewer than ten. The chain employs TRBV4-1 and TRBJ2-2; 14 bases are shared with TRBD2. The CDR3 consists of 17 residues. The V and J ends lost 5 bases and 4 bases, in that order; junction bases with no gene match: 6. Germline V CDR1 and CDR2: MGHRA, YSYEKL. CDR3 loop: CASSGPGLAGVTGELFF. CDR3 nucleotides: TGCGCCAGCAGCGGGCCGGGACTAGCGGGAGTCACCGGGGAGCTGTTTTTT.

The chain employs TRBV5-6 and TRBJ2-6, with unresolved D. This CDR3 spans 15 amino acids. V was shortened by 0 bases and J by 1 base, with 5 bases between the two germline ends. Per germline, CDR1 SGHDT and CDR2 YYEEEE. CDR3 in DNA: TGTGCCAGCAGCTTGGAAGTATCTGGGGCCAACGTCCTGACTTTC. Translating gives CASSLEVSGANVLTF.

This rearrangement joins TRBV27 to TRBJ2-5; no definite D call. The CDR3 length is 14 residues. Germline V gene sequence: CDR1 MNHEY, CDR2 SMNVEV (reference sequence). Trimming removed 4 bases at V and 5 bases at J, with 14 bases between. The CDR3 DNA reads as TGTGCCAGCAGTTCCCTGCGGCTGGGGGAGACCCAGTACTTC. Translating gives CASSSLRLGETQYF.

This rearrangement joins TRBV4-1 to TRBJ2-2; D perhaps matches TRBD1 (6 bases). Germline CDR1 is MGHRA and CDR2 is YSYEKL. Trimming pared 1 base from V and 0 bases from J, leaving 9 bases between. This CDR3 has 16 residues. CDR3 region: CASSQARTANTGELFF. The CDR3 region has the DNA TGCGCCAGCAGCCAAGCAAGGACAGCGAACACCGGGGAGCTGTTTTTT.

This clone was found a few times. The chain combines TRBV2 with TRBJ1-3, with D hard to call. CDR3 length: 15 residues. Germline loops: CDR1 SNHLY, CDR2 FYNNEI. Trimming pared 8 bases from V and 5 bases from J, leaving 19 bases between. The chain's CDR3 is CASSNPHLIRNTIYF. The CDR3 DNA follows: TGTGCCAGCTCTAACCCCCACCTTATACGAAACACCATATATTTT.

This sequence joins TRBV6-5 and TRBJ2-7; the D is unclear. The V and J ends lost 3 bases and 0 bases respectively, with 9 bases between them. CDR3 size: 14 residues. From germline, CDR1 is MNHEY and CDR2 SVGAGI. Here the CDR3 reads CASSYSRSSYEQYV. The CDR3 DNA is TGTGCCAGCAGTTATTCGCGGAGCTCCTACGAGCAGTACGTC.

This clone was detected only once. This sequence joins TRBV5-5 and TRBJ1-2; D remains unclear. The germline V gene encodes CDR1 SGHKS and CDR2 YYEKEE (reference sequence). Trimming stripped 0 bases from V and 8 bases from J, with 11 bases between. The CDR3 is 13 residues long. The CDR3 DNA is TGTGCCAGCAGCTTGGTACCGGAGGGAGGCTACACCTTC. This encodes CASSLVPEGGYTF.

This chain uses TRBV27 with TRBJ2-5; TRBD2 matches 9 bases. Germline V lookup: CDR1 MNHEY, CDR2 SMNVEV (reference sequence). CDR3 length: 16 residues. Germline trimming cut 7 bases from V and 3 bases from J; bases unmatched to any gene: 12. DNA of the CDR3: TGTGCCAGCATCCCCTATAGCGGGAGCCTGAAAGAGACCCAGTACTTC. It codes for CASIPYSGSLKETQYF.

This clone was picked up a small number of times. V gene TRBV10-3 combines with J gene TRBJ2-7; 10 bases are a match to TRBD2. V dropped 3 bases and J dropped 3; count of bases not matched to a gene: 11. This CDR3 has 17 residues. The germline CDR1 and CDR2 sequences are ENHRY and SYGVKD. The DNA for the CDR3 is TGTGCCATCAGTGACCCAAATTCTAGCGGGAGAATCTACGAGCAGTACTTC. Residues: CAISDPNSSGRIYEQYF.

V usage is TRBV5-6 and J usage is TRBJ1-2; D not resolved. Germline V CDR1 and CDR2: SGHDT, YYEEEE. The CDR3 has 14 residues. V lost 0 bases and J 5 bases, leaving 11 bases between the germline ends. This CDR3 is CASSLVPDEYGYTF. Here the CDR3 DNA reads TGTGCCAGCAGCTTGGTGCCGGACGAATATGGCTACACCTTC.

The chain uses TRBV28 and TRBJ2-7; 16 nucleotides align to TRBD2. J was trimmed by 6 bases and V by 6 bases; bases with no gene match: 8. The CDR3 consists of 16 residues. The germline CDR1 and CDR2 sequences are MDHEN and SYDVKM. CDR3 in amino acids: CASRRTGTSGRVEQYF. CDR3 coding DNA: TGTGCCAGCAGGAGAACCGGGACTAGCGGGAGGGTCGAGCAGTACTTC.

The chain combines TRBV7-9 with TRBJ2-1; D is unclear. V lost 3 bases, J lost 4 bases, and 13 bases lay in between. Germline V gene lookup returns CDR1 SEHNR and CDR2 FQNEAQ (reference sequence). The CDR3 covers 15 residues. The CDR3 nucleotides are TGTGCCAGCAGCTTTGGGTTAGGCAGTTACAATGAGCAGTTCTTC. As protein: CASSFGLGSYNEQFF. The full variable domain, rest sourced from reference TRBV7-9 and TRBJ2-1, is DTGVSQNPRHKITKRGQNVTFRCDPISEHNRLYWYRQTLGQGPEFLTYFQNEAQLEKSRLLSDRFSAERPKGSFSTLEIQRTEQGDSAMYLCASSFGLGSYNEQFFGPGTRLTVL.

In this sample, this clone turned up a few times. The CDR3, as DNA: TGTGCCAGCAGTCCCTACCCCATCGTTTTGACAGGGGACTCCTACGAGCAGTACGTC. This gives the protein CASSPYPIVLTGDSYEQYV. The chain has TRBV27 and TRBJ2-7; 8 bases are shared with TRBD1. Germline-derived CDR1 and CDR2 are MNHEY and SMNVEV (reference sequence). The CDR3 runs to 19 residues. Trimming at V came to 5 bases and at J to 0 bases, leaving 18 bases not matched to a gene.

This chain connects TRBV14 to TRBJ2-5; 9 nucleotides match TRBD2. The V and J ends lost 4 bases and 5 bases, in that order; junction bases with no gene match: 14. CDR3 length: 17 amino acids. Germline V CDR1 and CDR2: SGHDN, FVKESK. CDR3 sequence (DNA): TGTGCCAGCAGCCGGCCCTCCGGTAGCGGGAGTTTGGAGACCCAGTACTTC. It codes for CASSRPSGSGSLETQYF.

This chain links TRBV7-2 with TRBJ2-1; TRBD1 aligns across 7 bases. Germline V gives CDR1 SGHTA, CDR2 FQGNSA. J gave up 0 bases and V 5 bases, and 7 bases lay outside the gene matches. The CDR3 is 16 residues long. CDR3 nucleotides: TGTGCCAGCAGCGCCCGACAGGGTGGCTCCTACAATGAGCAGTTCTTC. It is translated as CASSARQGGSYNEQFF. The whole variable domain, filled in from reference TRBV7-2 and TRBJ2-1, reads GAGVSQSPSNKVTEKGKDVELRCDPISGHTALYWYRQSLGQGLEFLIYFQGNSAPDKSGLPSDRFSAERTGGSVSTLTIQRTQQEDSAVYLCASSARQGGSYNEQFFGPGTRLTVL.

This clone was seen just once. The rearrangement uses TRBV7-9 and TRBJ1-1; D possibly corresponds to TRBD1 (5 bases). This CDR3 has 18 residues. The V end was cut by 2 bases, the J end by 3 bases, with 22 bases between. Germline V gives CDR1 SEHNR, CDR2 FQNEAQ (reference sequence). CDR3 sequence: CASSLFVDSPTLDTEAFF. CDR3 bases: TGTGCCAGCAGCTTATTTGTTGACAGTCCAACTCTGGACACTGAAGCTTTCTTT.

This clone is medium-sized by share. V is TRBV7-9 and J is TRBJ1-1; 10 nucleotides agree with TRBD1. V gave up 1 base and J gave up 8 bases; unmatched junction bases: 7. The CDR3 runs to 15 residues. Per germline, CDR1 SEHNR and CDR2 FQNEAQ (reference sequence). CDR3 nucleotides: TGTGCCAGCAGCTTAGTCGGGACAGGGGCTAGAGAAGCTTTCTTT. This codes for CASSLVGTGAREAFF.

This sequence joins TRBV5-4 and TRBJ2-5; TRBD1 matches 8 bases. The trim removed 4 bases at V and 4 bases at J, leaving 9 bases unmatched. Germline V gene data show CDR1 as SGHNT and CDR2 as YYREEE (reference sequence). This CDR3 is 15 amino acids long. CDR3 DNA sequence: TGTGCCAGCAGCCCTAGACAGGGGACGTTAGAGACCCAGTACTTC. It is translated as CASSPRQGTLETQYF.

This clone was observed a single time. The rearrangement uses TRBV7-2 and TRBJ2-3; the D is unclear. V was trimmed by 2 bases and J by 1 base, leaving 7 bases between them. CDR1 is SGHTA, CDR2 FQGNSA, per germline. This CDR3 is built from 14 residues. In nucleotides, the CDR3 is TGTGCCAGCAGCTTAAGTCCCCGCACAGATACGCAGTATTTT. This translates into CASSLSPRTDTQYF.